Listed below are T cell receptor beta chains from one sample, sequenced in a study of graft-versus-host responses after intestinal transplantation. Their cognate antigens are unknown. Sequencing was performed with immunoSEQ multiplex PCR; in TCRdb, only in-frame clones are kept and a portion is missing. The sample carries fewer than 150,000 clones, 85% to 95% recorded once. Sequences were derived from unstimulated CD4+ T cells sorted from spleen or lymph node cells, sampled before intestinal transplant. The source is a human donor who received an intestinal transplant. Each CDR3 is given with its conserved first and last residue. D genes are given only for firm matches. Clone size appears in some rows only: once, few, many, or a class for an expanded clone.

clone_size: .; d_call: TRBD1; v_call: TRBV5-6; j_call: TRBJ2-7; cdr3_aa: CASSTGTVAYEQYF; cdr3_nt: TGTGCCAGCAGTACCGGGACAGTTGCTTACGAGCAGTACTTC
clone_size: .; d_call: TRBD2; v_call: TRBV29-1; j_call: TRBJ2-5; cdr3_aa: CSVPPGLAGLETQYF; cdr3_nt: TGCAGCGTCCCGCCGGGACTAGCGGGGCTGGAGACCCAGTACTTC
clone_size: .; d_call: .; v_call: TRBV25-1; j_call: TRBJ1-1; cdr3_aa: CASRGEYSEAFF; cdr3_nt: TGTGCCAGCCGCGGAGAGTATTCTGAAGCTTTCTTT
clone_size: .; d_call: .; v_call: TRBV15; j_call: TRBJ2-2; cdr3_aa: CATSVATQVTGELFF; cdr3_nt: TGTGCCACCAGCGTCGCCACACAGGTCACCGGGGAGCTGTTTTTT
clone_size: few; d_call: TRBD1; v_call: TRBV19; j_call: TRBJ1-2; cdr3_aa: CASSRQGPANYGYTF; cdr3_nt: TGTGCCAGTAGTAGACAGGGACCAGCTAACTATGGCTACACCTTC
clone_size: .; d_call: .; v_call: TRBV5-6; j_call: TRBJ2-7; cdr3_aa: CASSLNAGTYEQYF; cdr3_nt: TGTGCCAGCAGCTTGAATGCGGGGACCTACGAGCAGTACTTC
clone_size: .; d_call: TRBD1; v_call: TRBV7-7; j_call: TRBJ2-7; cdr3_aa: CASSLGQGGF; cdr3_nt: TGTGCCAGCAGCTTGGGACAGGGGGGCTTC
clone_size: .; d_call: .; v_call: TRBV5-1; j_call: TRBJ2-7; cdr3_aa: CASSPGVQAHYEQYF; cdr3_nt: TGCGCCAGCAGCCCTGGAGTCCAGGCCCACTACGAGCAGTACTTC
clone_size: once; d_call: TRBD2; v_call: TRBV4-2; j_call: TRBJ2-7; cdr3_aa: CASSHSSGVPAYEQYF; cdr3_nt: TGTGCCAGCAGCCACTCTAGCGGGGTACCCGCCTACGAGCAGTACTTC
clone_size: once; d_call: .; v_call: TRBV4-1; j_call: TRBJ1-1; cdr3_aa: CASTGSPPNMNTEAFF; cdr3_nt: TGCGCCAGCACCGGTAGCCCCCCTAACATGAACACTGAAGCTTTCTTT
clone_size: .; d_call: .; v_call: TRBV5-1; j_call: TRBJ2-1; cdr3_aa: CASSLRTYNEQFF; cdr3_nt: TGCGCCAGCAGCTTGAGAACCTACAATGAGCAGTTCTTC
clone_size: .; d_call: .; v_call: TRBV2; j_call: TRBJ2-6; cdr3_aa: CASSARSGANVLTF; cdr3_nt: TGTGCCAGCAGTGCCAGGAGTGGGGCCAACGTCCTGACTTTC
clone_size: .; d_call: .; v_call: TRBV11-2; j_call: TRBJ2-7; cdr3_aa: CASSRLSLGTYEQYF; cdr3_nt: TGTGCCAGCAGCCGTTTATCCCTAGGGACCTACGAGCAGTACTTC
clone_size: .; d_call: .; v_call: TRBV6-1; j_call: TRBJ2-1; cdr3_aa: CASSEAFGRVGYNEQFF; cdr3_nt: TGTGCCAGCAGTGAAGCGTTCGGCAGGGTGGGGTACAATGAGCAGTTCTTC
clone_size: once; d_call: .; v_call: TRBV29-1; j_call: TRBJ1-1; cdr3_aa: CSVELGPGTEAFF; cdr3_nt: TGCAGCGTTGAATTAGGACCAGGCACTGAAGCTTTCTTT
clone_size: few; d_call: .; v_call: TRBV7-9; j_call: TRBJ1-1; cdr3_aa: CASSRNTEAFF; cdr3_nt: TGTGCCAGCAGCCGTAACACTGAAGCTTTCTTT
clone_size: .; d_call: .; v_call: TRBV2; j_call: TRBJ1-5; cdr3_aa: CASTVQGPEPQHF; cdr3_nt: TGTGCCAGCACTGTACAGGGCCCGGAGCCCCAGCATTTT
clone_size: .; d_call: .; v_call: TRBV6-6; j_call: TRBJ2-3; cdr3_aa: CASSHRGYSTDTQYF; cdr3_nt: TGTGCCAGCAGCCACCGGGGGTACAGCACAGATACGCAGTATTTT
clone_size: .; d_call: .; v_call: TRBV6-6; j_call: TRBJ1-1; cdr3_aa: CASSYSIGSNTEAFF; cdr3_nt: TGTGCCAGCAGTTACTCGATCGGCTCGAACACTGAAGCTTTCTTT
clone_size: .; d_call: .; v_call: TRBV5-1; j_call: TRBJ2-3; cdr3_aa: CASSLAAGTSTDTQYF; cdr3_nt: TGCGCCAGCAGCTTGGCGGCGGGTACTAGCACAGATACGCAGTATTTT
clone_size: .; d_call: .; v_call: TRBV19; j_call: TRBJ2-6; cdr3_aa: CASSRDSGANVLTF; cdr3_nt: TGTGCCAGTAGTCGGGACTCTGGGGCCAACGTCCTGACTTTC
clone_size: .; d_call: .; v_call: TRBV4-2; j_call: TRBJ2-7; cdr3_aa: CASSQERGGSYEQYF; cdr3_nt: TGTGCCAGCAGCCAAGAGAGGGGGGGTTCCTACGAGCAGTACTTC
clone_size: .; d_call: .; v_call: TRBV18; j_call: TRBJ2-7; cdr3_aa: CASSPLTGGQSVQQYF; cdr3_nt: TGTGCCAGCTCACCCCTTACCGGCGGTCAGTCGGTCCAGCAGTACTTC
clone_size: .; d_call: .; v_call: TRBV2; j_call: TRBJ1-2; cdr3_aa: CASSEGRTYGYTF; cdr3_nt: TGTGCCAGCAGTGAGGGCAGGACCTATGGCTACACCTTC
clone_size: .; d_call: .; v_call: TRBV7-9; j_call: TRBJ2-7; cdr3_aa: CASSKRQGTSYEQYF; cdr3_nt: TGTGCCAGCAGCAAAAGGCAGGGGACCTCCTACGAGCAGTACTTC
clone_size: .; d_call: .; v_call: TRBV7-9; j_call: TRBJ2-1; cdr3_aa: CASSLDRQAYNEQFF; cdr3_nt: TGTGCCAGCAGCTTAGACCGCCAAGCCTACAATGAGCAGTTCTTC
clone_size: .; d_call: TRBD2; v_call: TRBV14; j_call: TRBJ2-5; cdr3_aa: CASSQGASGGKTQYF; cdr3_nt: TGTGCCAGCAGCCAAGGTGCTAGCGGGGGAAAGACCCAGTACTTC
clone_size: .; d_call: .; v_call: TRBV7-9; j_call: TRBJ1-1; cdr3_aa: CASSRGVGGRNTEAFF; cdr3_nt: TGTGCCAGCAGCCGAGGAGTTGGGGGTAGGAACACTGAAGCTTTCTTT
clone_size: .; d_call: TRBD1; v_call: TRBV12-5; j_call: TRBJ1-2; cdr3_aa: CASGPLGQGVGGYTF; cdr3_nt: TGTGCTAGTGGCCCCCTAGGGCAGGGGGTAGGGGGCTACACCTTC
clone_size: few; d_call: .; v_call: TRBV4-2; j_call: TRBJ1-5; cdr3_aa: CASSQEDASNQPQHF; cdr3_nt: TGTGCCAGCAGCCAAGAAGATGCCTCCAATCAGCCCCAGCATTTT
clone_size: .; d_call: .; v_call: TRBV9; j_call: TRBJ1-6; cdr3_aa: CASSVREPYNSPLHF; cdr3_nt: TGTGCCAGCAGCGTAAGGGAACCCTATAATTCACCCCTCCACTTT
clone_size: .; d_call: .; v_call: TRBV7-8; j_call: TRBJ2-3; cdr3_aa: CASSSSTGTDTQYF; cdr3_nt: TGTGCCAGCAGCTCCTCGACTGGCACAGATACGCAGTATTTT
clone_size: .; d_call: .; v_call: TRBV10-3; j_call: TRBJ2-3; cdr3_aa: CAISEGFTDTQYF; cdr3_nt: TGTGCCATCAGTGAGGGTTTCACAGATACGCAGTATTTT
clone_size: .; d_call: .; v_call: TRBV2; j_call: TRBJ2-3; cdr3_aa: CASSADRHSADTQYF; cdr3_nt: TGTGCCAGCAGTGCGGATCGGCACAGTGCAGATACGCAGTATTTT
clone_size: .; d_call: .; v_call: TRBV9; j_call: TRBJ1-2; cdr3_aa: CASSVDPNYGYTF; cdr3_nt: TGTGCCAGCAGCGTAGACCCTAACTATGGCTACACCTTC
clone_size: .; d_call: .; v_call: TRBV10-3; j_call: TRBJ2-3; cdr3_aa: CATQRERRELGTQYF; cdr3_nt: TGTGCCACGCAACGCGAGCGCCGGGAGCTAGGTACGCAGTATTTT
clone_size: .; d_call: .; v_call: TRBV6-6; j_call: TRBJ2-5; cdr3_aa: CATKRGEETQYF; cdr3_nt: TGCGCCACCAAACGTGGAGAAGAGACCCAGTACTTC
clone_size: .; d_call: TRBD2; v_call: TRBV12-5; j_call: TRBJ2-1; cdr3_aa: CASGPFRGSSNEQFF; cdr3_nt: TGTGCTAGTGGTCCGTTCCGCGGGAGCTCCAATGAGCAGTTCTTC
clone_size: .; d_call: TRBD2; v_call: TRBV14; j_call: TRBJ2-3; cdr3_aa: CASSQLRGTSTDTQYF; cdr3_nt: TGTGCCAGCAGCCAATTGCGGGGGACTAGCACAGATACGCAGTATTTT
clone_size: .; d_call: .; v_call: TRBV29-1; j_call: TRBJ1-1; cdr3_aa: CSVEKGGTEAFF; cdr3_nt: TGCAGCGTTGAAAAGGGAGGGACTGAAGCTTTCTTT
clone_size: .; d_call: .; v_call: TRBV19; j_call: TRBJ2-5; cdr3_aa: CASNDLGETQYF; cdr3_nt: TGTGCCAGTAATGATCTCGGAGAGACCCAGTACTTC